This T cell receptor (beta chain) is drawn from a study of cytomegalovirus exposure and HLA in healthy donors. The CDR3 contains 14 residues. Germline V gene lookup returns CDR1 LNHDA and CDR2 SQIVND (reference sequence). The V end was cut by 6 bases, the J end by 0 bases, with 11 bases between. TCRdb's copy holds only in-frame clones and misses some; the assay was immunoSEQ multiplex PCR. The table lists about 220,000 clones, roughly 88% of them singletons, with approximately 2.9% in the top ten. The V call is TRBV19, the J call TRBJ1-1; tentative D call: TRBD1 (6 bases). The specimen sequenced was PBMCs. This receptor was identified in a woman aged 18-29 years in good health and CMV-seronegative. The CDR3 here is CASRDRPMNTEAFF. CDR3 DNA sequence: TGTGCCAGTAGGGACAGACCCATGAACACTGAAGCTTTCTTT.